This T cell receptor beta chain is from a study of blood T cells in healthy people across ages. The second PCR ran roughly 6 to 11 cycles with a sample-barcoded 5' primer and J-beta primers. TCRdb reprocessed the 5' RACE reads via MiXCR and lists one record per CDR3 protein. The repertoire includes hundreds of thousands of distinct CDR3 sequences, 53% of them detected once, and approximately 40% sits in the top ten. This clonotype was observed a single time. V gave up 8 bases and J gave up 1 base, with 11 bases separating them. The CDR3 contains 13 residues. Germline V gives CDR1 SNHLY, CDR2 FYNNEI. The material sequenced was blood. This TCR came from an elderly man in good health. The chain employs TRBV2 and TRBJ2-5; tentatively, D is TRBD1 or TRBD2 (5 bases each). As DNA, the CDR3 is TGTGCCAGCGGGGGAGCCACCCAAGAGACCCAGTACTTC. The encoded protein is CASGGATQETQYF. The full variable domain, with the rest looked up from reference TRBV2 and TRBJ2-5, is EPEVTQTPSHQVTQMGQEVILRCVPISNHLYFYWYRQILGQKVEFLVSFYNNEISEKSEIFDDQFSVERPDGSNFTLKIRSTKLEDSAMYFCASGGATQETQYFGPGTRLLVL.